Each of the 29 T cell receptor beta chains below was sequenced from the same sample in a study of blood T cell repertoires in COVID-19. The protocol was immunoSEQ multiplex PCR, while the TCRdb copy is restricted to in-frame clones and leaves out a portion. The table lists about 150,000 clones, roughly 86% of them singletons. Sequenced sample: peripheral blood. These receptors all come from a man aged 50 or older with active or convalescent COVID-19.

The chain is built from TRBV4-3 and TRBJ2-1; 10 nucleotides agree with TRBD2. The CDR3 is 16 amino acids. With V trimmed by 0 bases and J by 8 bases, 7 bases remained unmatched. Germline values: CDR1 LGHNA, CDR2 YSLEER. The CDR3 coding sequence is TGCGCCAGCAGCCAAGAAACGAGCGGGAGGGCCGATGAGCAGTTCTTC. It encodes CASSQETSGRADEQFF.

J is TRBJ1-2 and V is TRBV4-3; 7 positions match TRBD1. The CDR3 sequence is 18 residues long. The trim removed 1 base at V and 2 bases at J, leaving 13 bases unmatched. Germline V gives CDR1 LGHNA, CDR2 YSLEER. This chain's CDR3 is CASSQVFRGKGANYGYTF. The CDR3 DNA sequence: TGCGCCAGCAGCCAAGTTTTTCGAGGGAAGGGGGCGAACTATGGCTACACCTTC.

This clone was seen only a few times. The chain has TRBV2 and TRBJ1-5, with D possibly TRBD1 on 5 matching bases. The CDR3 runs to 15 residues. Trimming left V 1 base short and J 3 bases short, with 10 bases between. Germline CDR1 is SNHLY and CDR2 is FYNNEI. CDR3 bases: TGTGCCAGCAGTGAAGAGGAGACAGTCAATCAGCCCCAGCATTTT. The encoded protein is CASSEEETVNQPQHF.

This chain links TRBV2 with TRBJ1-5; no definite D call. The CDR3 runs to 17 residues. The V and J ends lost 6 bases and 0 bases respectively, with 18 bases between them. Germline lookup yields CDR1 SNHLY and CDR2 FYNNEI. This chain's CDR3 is CASSPGFSGFSNQPQHF. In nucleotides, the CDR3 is TGTGCCAGCAGCCCCGGGTTTTCGGGATTTAGCAATCAGCCCCAGCATTTT.

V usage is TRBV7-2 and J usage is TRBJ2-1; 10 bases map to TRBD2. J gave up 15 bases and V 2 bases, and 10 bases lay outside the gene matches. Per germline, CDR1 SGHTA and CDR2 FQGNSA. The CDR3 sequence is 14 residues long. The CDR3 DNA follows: TGTGCCAGCAGCTTACTGACTAGCGGGCTAAAGTGGTTCTTC. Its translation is CASSLLTSGLKWFF.

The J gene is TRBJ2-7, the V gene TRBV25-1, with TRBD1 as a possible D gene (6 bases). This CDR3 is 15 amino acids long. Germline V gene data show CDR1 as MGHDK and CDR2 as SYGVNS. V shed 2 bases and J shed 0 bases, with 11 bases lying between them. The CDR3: CASSEGTSHSYEQYF. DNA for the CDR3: TGTGCCAGCAGTGAAGGGACAAGCCACTCCTACGAGCAGTACTTC.

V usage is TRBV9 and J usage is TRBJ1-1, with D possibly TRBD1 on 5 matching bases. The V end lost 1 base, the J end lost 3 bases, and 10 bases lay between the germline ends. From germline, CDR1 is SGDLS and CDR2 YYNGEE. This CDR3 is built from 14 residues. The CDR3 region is CASSVRGADTEAFF. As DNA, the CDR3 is TGTGCCAGCAGCGTACGTGGGGCTGACACTGAAGCTTTCTTT.

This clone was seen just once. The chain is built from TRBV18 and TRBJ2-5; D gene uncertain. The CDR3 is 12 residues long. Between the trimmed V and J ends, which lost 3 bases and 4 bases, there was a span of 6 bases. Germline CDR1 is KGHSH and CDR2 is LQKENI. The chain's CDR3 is CASSPTAETQYF. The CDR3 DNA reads TGTGCCAGCTCACCGACTGCAGAGACCCAGTACTTC. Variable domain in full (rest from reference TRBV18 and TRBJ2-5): NAGVMQNPRHLVRRRGQEARLRCSPMKGHSHVYWYRQLPEEGLKFMVYLQKENIIDESGMPKERFSAEFPKEGPSILRIQQVVRGDSAAYFCASSPTAETQYFGPGTRLLVL.

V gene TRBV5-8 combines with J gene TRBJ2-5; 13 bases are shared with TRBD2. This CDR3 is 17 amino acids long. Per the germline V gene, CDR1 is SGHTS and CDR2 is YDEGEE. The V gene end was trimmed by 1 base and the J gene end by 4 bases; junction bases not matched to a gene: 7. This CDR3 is CASSLFTSGRAAETQYF. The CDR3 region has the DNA TGTGCCAGCAGCTTGTTCACTAGCGGGAGGGCCGCAGAGACCCAGTACTTC.

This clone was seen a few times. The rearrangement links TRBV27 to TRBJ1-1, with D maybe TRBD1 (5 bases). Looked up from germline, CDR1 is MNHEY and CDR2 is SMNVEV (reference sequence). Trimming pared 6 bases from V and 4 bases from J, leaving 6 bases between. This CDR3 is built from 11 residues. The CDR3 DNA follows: TGTGCCAGCAGCCAGGGCACTGAAGCTTTCTTT. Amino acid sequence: CASSQGTEAFF.

The chain's CDR3 is CASSPESYSNQPQHF. DNA of the CDR3: TGTGCCAGCAGCCCGGAGTCTTATAGCAATCAGCCCCAGCATTTT. The chain joins TRBV9 to TRBJ1-5, with D uncertain. Germline CDR1 SGDLS, CDR2 YYNGEE. The CDR3 runs 15 residues. Trimming pared 4 bases from V and 0 bases from J, leaving 11 bases between.

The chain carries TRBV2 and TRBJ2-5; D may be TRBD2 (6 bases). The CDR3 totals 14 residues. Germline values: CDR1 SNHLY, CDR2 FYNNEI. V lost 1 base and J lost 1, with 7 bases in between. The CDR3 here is CASSEVRGQETQYF. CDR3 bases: TGTGCCAGCAGTGAAGTGCGGGGCCAAGAGACCCAGTACTTC.

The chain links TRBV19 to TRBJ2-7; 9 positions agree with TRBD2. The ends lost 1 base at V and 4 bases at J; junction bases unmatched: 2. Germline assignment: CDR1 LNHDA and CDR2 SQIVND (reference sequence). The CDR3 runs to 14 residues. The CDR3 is CASSIGAGGYEQYF. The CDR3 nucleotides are TGTGCCAGTAGTATAGGAGCGGGAGGTTACGAGCAGTACTTC.

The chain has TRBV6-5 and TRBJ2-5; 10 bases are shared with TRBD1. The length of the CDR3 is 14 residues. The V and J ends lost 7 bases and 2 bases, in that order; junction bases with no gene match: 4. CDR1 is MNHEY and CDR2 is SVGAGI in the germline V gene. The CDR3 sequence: CASMGQGLQETQYF. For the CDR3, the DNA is TGTGCCAGCATGGGACAGGGGCTTCAAGAGACCCAGTACTTC.

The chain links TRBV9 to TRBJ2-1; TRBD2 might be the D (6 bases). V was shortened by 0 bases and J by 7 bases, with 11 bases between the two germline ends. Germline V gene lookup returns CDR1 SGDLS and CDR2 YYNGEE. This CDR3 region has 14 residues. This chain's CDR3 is CASSVGLASNEQFF. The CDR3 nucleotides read TGTGCCAGCAGCGTAGGTCTAGCGAGTAATGAGCAGTTCTTC.

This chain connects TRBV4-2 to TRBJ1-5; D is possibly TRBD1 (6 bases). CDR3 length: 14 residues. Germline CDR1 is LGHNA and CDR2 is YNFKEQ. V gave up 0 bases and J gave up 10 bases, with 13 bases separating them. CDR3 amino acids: CASSQDSGGQPQHF. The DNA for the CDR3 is TGTGCCAGCAGCCAAGATTCGGGGGGCCAACCCCAGCATTTT.

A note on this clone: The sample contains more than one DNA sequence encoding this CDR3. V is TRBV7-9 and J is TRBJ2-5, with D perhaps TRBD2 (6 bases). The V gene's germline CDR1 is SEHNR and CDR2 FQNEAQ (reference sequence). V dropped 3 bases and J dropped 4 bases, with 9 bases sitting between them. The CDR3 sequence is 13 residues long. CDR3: CASSFGGAETQYF. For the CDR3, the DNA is TGTGCCAGCAGCTTTGGAGGGGCAGAGACCCAGTACTTC.

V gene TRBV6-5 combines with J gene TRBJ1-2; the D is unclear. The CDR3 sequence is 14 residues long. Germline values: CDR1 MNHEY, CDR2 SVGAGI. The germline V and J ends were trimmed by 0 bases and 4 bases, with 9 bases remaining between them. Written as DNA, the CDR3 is TGTGCCAGCAGTTACTCGAGGGATACCTATGGCTACACCTTC. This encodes CASSYSRDTYGYTF.

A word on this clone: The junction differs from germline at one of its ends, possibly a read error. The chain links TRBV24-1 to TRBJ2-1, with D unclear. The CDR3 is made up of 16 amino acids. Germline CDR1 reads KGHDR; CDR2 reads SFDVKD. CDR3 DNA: TGTGCCGCCAGTGACCCCGAAACACAGCTCTACAATGAGCAGTTCTTC. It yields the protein CAASDPETQLYNEQFF.

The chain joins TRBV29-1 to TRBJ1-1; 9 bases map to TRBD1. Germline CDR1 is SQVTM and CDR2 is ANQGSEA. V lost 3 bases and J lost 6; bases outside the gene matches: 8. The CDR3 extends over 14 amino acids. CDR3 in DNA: TGCAGCGTTGAGTACAGGGGGCGAAGTGCTGAAGCTTTCTTT. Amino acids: CSVEYRGRSAEAFF.

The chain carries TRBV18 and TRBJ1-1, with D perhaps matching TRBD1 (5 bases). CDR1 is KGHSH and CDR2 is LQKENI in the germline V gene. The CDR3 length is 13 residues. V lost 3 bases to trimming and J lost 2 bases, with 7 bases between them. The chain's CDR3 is CASSPGPNTEAFF. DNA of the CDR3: TGTGCCAGCTCACCGGGGCCAAACACTGAAGCTTTCTTT.

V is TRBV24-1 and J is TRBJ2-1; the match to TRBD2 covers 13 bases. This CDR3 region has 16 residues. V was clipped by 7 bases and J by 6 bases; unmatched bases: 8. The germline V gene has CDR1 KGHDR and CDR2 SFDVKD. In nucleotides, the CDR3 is TGTGCCACCAGCGGCGGTGGACTAGCGGGAGCCAATGAGCAGTTCTTC. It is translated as CATSGGGLAGANEQFF.

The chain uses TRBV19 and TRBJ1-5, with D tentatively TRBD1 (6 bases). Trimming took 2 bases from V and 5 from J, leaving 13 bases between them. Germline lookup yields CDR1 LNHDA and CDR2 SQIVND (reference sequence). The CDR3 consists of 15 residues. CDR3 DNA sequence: TGTGCCAGTAGTATATCTGCACAGGGTGATCAGCCCCAGCATTTT. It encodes CASSISAQGDQPQHF.

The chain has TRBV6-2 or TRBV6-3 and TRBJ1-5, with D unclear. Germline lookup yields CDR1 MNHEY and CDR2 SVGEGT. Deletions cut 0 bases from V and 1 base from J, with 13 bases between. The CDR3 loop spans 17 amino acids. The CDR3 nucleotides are TGTGCCAGCAGTTACTCCGGGGAGGGAAGGAGCAATCAGCCCCAGCATTTT. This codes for CASSYSGEGRSNQPQHF.

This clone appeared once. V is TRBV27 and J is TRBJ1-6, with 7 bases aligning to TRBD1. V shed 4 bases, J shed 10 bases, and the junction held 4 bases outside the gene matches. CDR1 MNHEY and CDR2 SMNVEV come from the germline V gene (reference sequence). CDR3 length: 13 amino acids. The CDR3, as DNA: TGTGCCAGCAGTTCAGGGGGAGTGTCACCCCTCCACTTT. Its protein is CASSSGGVSPLHF.

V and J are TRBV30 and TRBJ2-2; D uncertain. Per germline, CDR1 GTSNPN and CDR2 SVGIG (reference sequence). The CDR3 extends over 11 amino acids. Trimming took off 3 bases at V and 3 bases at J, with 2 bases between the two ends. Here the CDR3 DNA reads TGTGCCTGGAGCGACACCGGGGAGCTGTTTTTT. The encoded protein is CAWSDTGELFF.

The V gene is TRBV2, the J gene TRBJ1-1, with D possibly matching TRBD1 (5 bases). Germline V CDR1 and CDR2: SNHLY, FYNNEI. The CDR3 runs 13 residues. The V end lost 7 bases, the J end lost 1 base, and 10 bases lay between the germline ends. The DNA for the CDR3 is TGTGCCAGCACCCTAGGGGAGAACACTGAAGCTTTCTTT. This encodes CASTLGENTEAFF.

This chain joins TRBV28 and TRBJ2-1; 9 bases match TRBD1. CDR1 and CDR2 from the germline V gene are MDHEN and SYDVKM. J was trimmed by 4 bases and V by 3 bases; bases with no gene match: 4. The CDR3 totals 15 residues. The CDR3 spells CASSFRDRVYNEQFF. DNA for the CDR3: TGTGCCAGCAGTTTCCGGGACAGGGTGTACAATGAGCAGTTCTTC. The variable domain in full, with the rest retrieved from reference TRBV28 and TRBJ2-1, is DVKVTQSSRYLVKRTGEKVFLECVQDMDHENMFWYRQDPGLGLRLIYFSYDVKMKEKGDIPEGYSVSREKKERFSLILESASTNQTSMYLCASSFRDRVYNEQFFGPGTRLTVL.

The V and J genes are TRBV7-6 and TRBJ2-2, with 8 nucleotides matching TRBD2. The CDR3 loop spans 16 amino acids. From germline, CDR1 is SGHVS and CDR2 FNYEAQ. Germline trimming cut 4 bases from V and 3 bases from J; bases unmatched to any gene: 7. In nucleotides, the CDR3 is TGTGCCAGCAGCTCCGATAGCGGGATTTACACCGGGGAGCTGTTTTTT. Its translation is CASSSDSGIYTGELFF.